The clone carrying this TCR beta chain has at least ten counts. The data belong to a study of T cells in Graves' hyperthyroidism and ophthalmopathy. The TCR beta CDR3 regions underwent amplification using RNA transcripts as the source. First-round RT-PCR with HTBI primers amplified the TCR CDR3 region. TCRdb processed the multiplex PCR reads anew with MiXCR; each CDR3 protein has one entry. Altogether 300,000 to 400,000 distinct CDR3 sequences are present, around 15% being singletons, with the ten largest covering around a fifth. The clonotype was recovered from a young woman with Graves' ophthalmopathy. Material for sequencing was blood.

The CDR3 region has the DNA TGTGCCAGCAGGACGGGCCCTAGCACAGATACGCAGTATTTT. It yields the protein CASRTGPSTDTQYF. V and J are TRBV7-8 and TRBJ2-3; D gene unclear. Trimming shortened V by 6 bases and J by 0 bases, and 10 bases separated the two germline ends. The CDR3 extends over 14 amino acids. In germline, CDR1 is SGHVS, CDR2 FQNEAQ.